This T cell receptor (beta chain) was captured in a study of spatial heterogeneity in lung cancer. As for the study in general: Detected beta-chain sequences consistently exceeded alpha-chain sequences.

This clonotype has at least ten counts. MiXCR was run by TCRdb on the 5' RACE reads, yielding one entry per CDR3 protein. The sample has 9,500 to 12,000 distinct CDR3 sequences, around a quarter seen once; the top ten hold 30% to 40%. Time point noted: sample taken at primary tumor resection. Tumor, nontumor lung or frozen PBMC supplied whole RNA, sequenced without sorting. This CDR3 contains 11 residues. Germline V gene sequence: CDR1 SGHTA, CDR2 FQGNSA. Trimming shortened V by 4 bases and J by 5 bases, and 5 bases separated the two germline ends. The genes are TRBV7-2 and TRBJ2-5; D gene unclear. Sequenced here: PBMCs, sampled at surgery. The sequence derives from a female donor with early-stage non-small cell lung cancer. CDR3 protein: CASSWVETQYF. The CDR3 nucleotides read TGTGCCAGCAGCTGGGTGGAGACCCAGTACTTC.